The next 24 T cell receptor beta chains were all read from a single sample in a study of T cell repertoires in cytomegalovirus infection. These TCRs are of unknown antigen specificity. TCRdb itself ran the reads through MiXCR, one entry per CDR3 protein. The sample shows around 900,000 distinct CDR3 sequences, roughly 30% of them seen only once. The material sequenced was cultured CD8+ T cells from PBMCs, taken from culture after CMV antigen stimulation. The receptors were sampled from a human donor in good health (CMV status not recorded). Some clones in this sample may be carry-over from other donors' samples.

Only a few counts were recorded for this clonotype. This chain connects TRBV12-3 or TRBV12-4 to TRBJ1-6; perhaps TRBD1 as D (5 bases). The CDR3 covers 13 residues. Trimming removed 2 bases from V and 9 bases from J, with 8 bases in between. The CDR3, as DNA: TGTGCCAGCAGTTTATCGGGGGGTTCACCCCTCCACTTT. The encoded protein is CASSLSGGSPLHF.

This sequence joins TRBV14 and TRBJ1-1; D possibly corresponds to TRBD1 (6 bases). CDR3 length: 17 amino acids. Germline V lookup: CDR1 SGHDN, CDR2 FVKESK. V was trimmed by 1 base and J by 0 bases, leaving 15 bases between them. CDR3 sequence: CASSQAGAGVLNTEAFF. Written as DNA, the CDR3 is TGTGCCAGCAGCCAAGCAGGGGCAGGAGTTCTGAACACTGAAGCTTTCTTT.

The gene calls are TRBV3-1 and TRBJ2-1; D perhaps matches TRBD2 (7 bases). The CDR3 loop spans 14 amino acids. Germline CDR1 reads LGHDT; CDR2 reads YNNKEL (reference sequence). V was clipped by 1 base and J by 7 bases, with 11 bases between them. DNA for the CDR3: TGTGCCAGCAGCCAAGCTGGGGGGGCGAATGAGCAGTTCTTC. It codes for CASSQAGGANEQFF.

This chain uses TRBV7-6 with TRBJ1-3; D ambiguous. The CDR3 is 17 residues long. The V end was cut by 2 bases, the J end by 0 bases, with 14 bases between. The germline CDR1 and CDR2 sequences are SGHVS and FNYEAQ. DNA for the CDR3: TGTGCCAGCAGCTTACGGGCAGCTCAAATCTCTGGAAACACCATATATTTT. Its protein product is CASSLRAAQISGNTIYF.

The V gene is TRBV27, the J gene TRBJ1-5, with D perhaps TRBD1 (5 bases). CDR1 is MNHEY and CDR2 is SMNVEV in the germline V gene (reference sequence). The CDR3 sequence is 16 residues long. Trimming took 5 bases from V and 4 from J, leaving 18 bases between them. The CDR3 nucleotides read TGTGCCAGCAGTCCTACCGGGTCCAGGGTGAATCAGCCCCAGCATTTT. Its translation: CASSPTGSRVNQPQHF.

CDR3 DNA sequence: TGCGCCAGCAGCTCGTCTGCCATGGAAGCTTTCTTT. Its protein product is CASSSSAMEAFF. The chain couples TRBV4-1 to TRBJ1-1, with D unclear. With 5 bases removed from V and 8 bases from J, the gap between germline ends came to 12 bases. Germline V gene data show CDR1 as MGHRA and CDR2 as YSYEKL. The CDR3 extends over 12 amino acids.

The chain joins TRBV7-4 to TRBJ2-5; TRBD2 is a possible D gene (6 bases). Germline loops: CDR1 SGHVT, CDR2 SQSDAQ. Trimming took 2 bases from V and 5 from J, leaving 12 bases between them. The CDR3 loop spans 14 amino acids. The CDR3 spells CASSLKASAETQYF. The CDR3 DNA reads TGTGCCAGCAGCTTAAAGGCTAGCGCGGAGACCCAGTACTTC.

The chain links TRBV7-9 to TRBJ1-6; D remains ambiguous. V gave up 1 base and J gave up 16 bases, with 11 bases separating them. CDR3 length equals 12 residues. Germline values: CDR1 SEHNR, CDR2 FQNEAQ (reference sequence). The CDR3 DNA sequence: TGTGCCAGCAGCTTAGGAGTTTCCCAGCTCCACTTT. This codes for CASSLGVSQLHF.

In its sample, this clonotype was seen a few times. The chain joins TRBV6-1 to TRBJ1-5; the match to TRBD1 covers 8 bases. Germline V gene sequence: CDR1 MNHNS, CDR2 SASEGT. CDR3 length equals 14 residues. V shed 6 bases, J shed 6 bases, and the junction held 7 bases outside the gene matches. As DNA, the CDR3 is TGTGCCAGCAGCTCCGGACAGGGAATTCAGCCCCAGCATTTT. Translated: CASSSGQGIQPQHF.

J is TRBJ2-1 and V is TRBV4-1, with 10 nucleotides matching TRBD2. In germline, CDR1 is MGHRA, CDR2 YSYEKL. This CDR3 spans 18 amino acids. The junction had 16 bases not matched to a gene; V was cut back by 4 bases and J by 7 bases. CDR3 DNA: TGCGCCAGCAGCCTAAGAGGGGTAGCGGGGGGCCCCACGAATGAGCAGTTCTTC. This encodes CASSLRGVAGGPTNEQFF.

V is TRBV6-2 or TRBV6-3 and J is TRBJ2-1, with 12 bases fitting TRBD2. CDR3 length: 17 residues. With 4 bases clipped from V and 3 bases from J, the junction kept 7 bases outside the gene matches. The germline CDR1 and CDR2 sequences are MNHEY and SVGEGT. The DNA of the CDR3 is TGTGCCAGCAGTTTCCTGACTAGCGGGGGCCTCTACAATGAGCAGTTCTTC. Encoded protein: CASSFLTSGGLYNEQFF.

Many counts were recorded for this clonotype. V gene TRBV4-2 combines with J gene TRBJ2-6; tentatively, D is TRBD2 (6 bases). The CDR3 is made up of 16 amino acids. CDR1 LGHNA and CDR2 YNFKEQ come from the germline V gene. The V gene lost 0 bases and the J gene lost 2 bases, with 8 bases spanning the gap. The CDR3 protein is CASSQDGGAGANVLTF. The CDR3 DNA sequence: TGTGCCAGCAGCCAAGATGGAGGGGCTGGGGCCAACGTCCTGACTTTC.

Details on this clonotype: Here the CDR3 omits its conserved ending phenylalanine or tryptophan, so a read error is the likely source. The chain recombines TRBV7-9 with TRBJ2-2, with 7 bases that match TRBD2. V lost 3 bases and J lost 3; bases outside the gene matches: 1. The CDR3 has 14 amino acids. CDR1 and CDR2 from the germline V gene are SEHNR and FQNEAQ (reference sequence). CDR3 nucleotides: TGTGCCAGCAGCTTTCGGGGGGACACCGGGGAGCTGTTTTCT. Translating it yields CASSFRGDTGELFS.

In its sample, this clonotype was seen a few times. CDR3 protein: CASSWYSGASNEKLFF. In DNA form, the CDR3 reads TGTGCCAGCAGTTGGTACTCGGGGGCATCTAATGAAAAACTGTTTTTT. The genes are TRBV27 and TRBJ1-4; D is possibly TRBD1 (6 bases). This CDR3 contains 16 residues. V dropped 4 bases and J dropped 3 bases, with 15 bases sitting between them. Germline V lookup: CDR1 MNHEY, CDR2 SMNVEV (reference sequence).

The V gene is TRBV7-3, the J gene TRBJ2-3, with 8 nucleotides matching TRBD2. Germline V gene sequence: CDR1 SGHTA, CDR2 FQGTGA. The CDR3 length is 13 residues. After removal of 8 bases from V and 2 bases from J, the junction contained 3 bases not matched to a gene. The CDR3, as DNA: TGTGCCAGCCCCGGGGGGGCCACAGATACGCAGTATTTT. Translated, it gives CASPGGATDTQYF.

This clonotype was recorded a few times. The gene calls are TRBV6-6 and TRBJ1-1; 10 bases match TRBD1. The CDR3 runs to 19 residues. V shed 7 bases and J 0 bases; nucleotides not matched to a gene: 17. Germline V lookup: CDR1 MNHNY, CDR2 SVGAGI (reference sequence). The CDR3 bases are TGTGCCAGCACCACCATCATAGGGACAGGGGTTCTCATGAACACTGAAGCTTTCTTT. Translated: CASTTIIGTGVLMNTEAFF.

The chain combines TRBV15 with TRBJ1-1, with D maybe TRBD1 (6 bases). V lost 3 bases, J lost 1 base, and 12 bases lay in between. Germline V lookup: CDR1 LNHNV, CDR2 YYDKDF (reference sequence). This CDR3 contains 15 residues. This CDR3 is CATSSYRDKNTEAFF. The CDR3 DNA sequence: TGTGCCACCAGCAGCTACCGGGACAAGAACACTGAAGCTTTCTTT.

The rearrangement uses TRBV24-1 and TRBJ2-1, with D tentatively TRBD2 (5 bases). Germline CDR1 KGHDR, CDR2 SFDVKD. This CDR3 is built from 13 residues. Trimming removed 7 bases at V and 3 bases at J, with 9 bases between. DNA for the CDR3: TGTGCCACCAGCGGGGTCCGCTACAATGAGCAGTTCTTC. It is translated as CATSGVRYNEQFF.

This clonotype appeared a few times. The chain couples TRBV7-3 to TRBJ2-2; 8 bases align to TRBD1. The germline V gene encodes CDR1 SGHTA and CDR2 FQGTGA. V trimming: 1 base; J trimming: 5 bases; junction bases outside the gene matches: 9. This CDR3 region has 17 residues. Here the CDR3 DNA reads TGTGCCAGCAGCTTAAAATCGTCCAGGGGGCAGACCGGGGAGCTGTTTTTT. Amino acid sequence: CASSLKSSRGQTGELFF.

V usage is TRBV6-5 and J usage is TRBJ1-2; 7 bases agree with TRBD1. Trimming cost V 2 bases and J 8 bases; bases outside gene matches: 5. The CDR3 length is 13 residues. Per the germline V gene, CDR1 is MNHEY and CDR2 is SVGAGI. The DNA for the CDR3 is TGTGCCAGCAGTTACAAGACAGGGCGCGGCTACACCTTC. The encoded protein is CASSYKTGRGYTF.

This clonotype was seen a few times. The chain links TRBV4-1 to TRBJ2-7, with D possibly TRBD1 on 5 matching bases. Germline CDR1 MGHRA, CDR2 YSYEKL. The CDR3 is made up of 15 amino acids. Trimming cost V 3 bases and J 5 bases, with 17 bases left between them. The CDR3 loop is CASSQTRAYTNEQYF. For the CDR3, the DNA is TGCGCCAGCAGCCAGACCAGGGCTTATACGAACGAGCAGTACTTC.

The CDR3 reads CASSLSQSGRGYTF. CDR3 in DNA: TGTGCCAGCAGCTTATCTCAGTCTGGACGGGGCTACACCTTC. The rearrangement joins TRBV7-2 to TRBJ1-2, with D uncertain. The V end was cut by 2 bases, the J end by 8 bases, with 15 bases between. CDR3 length equals 14 residues. Germline CDR1 is SGHTA and CDR2 is FQGNSA.

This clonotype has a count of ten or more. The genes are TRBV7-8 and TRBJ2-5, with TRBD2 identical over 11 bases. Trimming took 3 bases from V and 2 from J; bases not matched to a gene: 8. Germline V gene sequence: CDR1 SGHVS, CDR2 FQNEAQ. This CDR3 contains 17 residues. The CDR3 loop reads CASSFLPLAGDQETQYF. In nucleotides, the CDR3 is TGTGCCAGCAGCTTCCTCCCACTAGCGGGGGATCAAGAGACCCAGTACTTC.

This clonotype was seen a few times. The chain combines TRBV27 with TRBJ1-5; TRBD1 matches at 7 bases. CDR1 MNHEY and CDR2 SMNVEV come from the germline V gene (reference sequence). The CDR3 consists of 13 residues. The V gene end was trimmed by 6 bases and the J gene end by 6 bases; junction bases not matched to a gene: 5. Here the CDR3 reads CASSLRTGQPQHF. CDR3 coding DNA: TGTGCCAGCAGCCTCCGGACAGGTCAGCCCCAGCATTTT.